This T cell receptor beta chain derives from a study of identical twins. General observations from the study: Zero-insertion analyses were open to partial confounding by invariant MAIT and iNKT cells. The study based its conclusions on cross-sectional statistical analysis and did not follow the same donors. The abundant beta clonotypes from cord blood had fewer insertions, and memory repertoires had none of this.

Template switching, a step in the protocol, added a universal primer site, and cDNA carried unique molecular identifiers. Each CDR3 protein is one row after TCRdb ran MiXCR on the 5' RACE reads. The table records 240,000 or so distinct CDR3 sequences, about 10% of them present only once. A few counts support this clonotype. Its antigen is currently unknown. The V gene's germline CDR1 is MGHRA and CDR2 YSYEKL. Trimming shortened V by 1 base and J by 2 bases, and 8 bases separated the two germline ends. CDR3 length: 15 amino acids. The genes are TRBV4-1 and TRBJ1-4; D gene uncertain. Sequenced sample: memory T cells sorted from blood. The clonotype originates from a man aged 45-65 years in good health. The CDR3 DNA follows: TGCGCCAGCAGCCAAGGGAGGTTGACTAATGAAAAACTGTTTTTT. Protein: CASSQGRLTNEKLFF.